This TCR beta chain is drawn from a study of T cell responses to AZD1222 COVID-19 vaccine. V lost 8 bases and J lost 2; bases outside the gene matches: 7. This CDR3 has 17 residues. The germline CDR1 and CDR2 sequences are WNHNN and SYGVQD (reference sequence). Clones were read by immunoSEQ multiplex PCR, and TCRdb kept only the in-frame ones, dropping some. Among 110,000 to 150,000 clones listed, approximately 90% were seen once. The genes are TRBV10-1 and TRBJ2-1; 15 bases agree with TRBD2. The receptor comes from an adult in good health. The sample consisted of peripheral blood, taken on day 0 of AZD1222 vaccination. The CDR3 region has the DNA TGCGCCAGCTCCGGGACTAGCGGGAGGATCGCCTACAATGAGCAGTTCTTC. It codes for CASSGTSGRIAYNEQFF.